The 4 T cell receptor beta chains listed next were all sequenced from one sample in a study of blood T cell repertoires in COVID-19. Assay used: immunoSEQ multiplex PCR; TCRdb lists only in-frame clones, some missing. The sample lists roughly 110,000 clones, approximately 85% seen once, with 7.9% in the top ten. The specimen sequenced was peripheral blood. These receptors were taken from a man aged 70-80 years with acute or convalescent COVID-19.

This clone was detected a few times. This chain connects TRBV6-4 to TRBJ1-2; maybe TRBD1 (5 bases). The V end lost 7 bases, the J end lost 6 bases, and 12 bases lay between the germline ends. This CDR3 has 12 amino acids. CDR1 is MRHNA, CDR2 SNTAGT, per germline. The CDR3 protein is CASTPGGDGYTF. The CDR3 DNA follows: TGTGCCAGCACCCCCGGGGGGGATGGCTACACCTTC.

The chain links TRBV29-1 to TRBJ2-7; TRBD1 is a possible D gene (6 bases). CDR1 and CDR2 from the germline V gene are SQVTM and ANQGSEA. Trimming cost V 2 bases and J 5 bases, with 16 bases left between them. This CDR3 is built from 14 residues. The CDR3 DNA sequence: TGCAGCGTTGAATACAGGGTAGGGGGACACGAGCAGTACTTC. Residues: CSVEYRVGGHEQYF.

This chain uses TRBV3-1 (or the pseudogene TRBV3-2) with TRBJ1-2; 8 bases line up with TRBD1. Germline lookup yields CDR1 LGHDT and CDR2 YNNKEL (reference sequence). With 4 bases clipped from V and 5 bases from J, the junction kept 6 bases outside the gene matches. This CDR3 has 14 residues. As DNA, the CDR3 is TGTGCCAGCAGCCGGACAGGGCAAGGTTATGGCTACACCTTC. Translating it yields CASSRTGQGYGYTF.

The chain has TRBV15 and TRBJ2-3; 9 nucleotides agree with TRBD2. CDR1 and CDR2 from the germline V gene are LNHNV and YYDKDF (reference sequence). The CDR3 sequence is 16 residues long. Trimming at V came to 3 bases and at J to 2 bases, leaving 6 bases not matched to a gene. The chain's CDR3 is CATSRGTSSITDTQYF. The CDR3 nucleotides read TGTGCCACCAGCAGGGGGACTAGCAGTATCACAGATACGCAGTATTTT.